This is a list of T cell receptor beta chains from one sample in a study of blood T cell repertoires in COVID-19. Measured with immunoSEQ multiplex PCR; TCRdb has only the in-frame clones, and not every one. The repertoire holds roughly 120,000 clones, with over 65% as singletons. Sequencing was done on a sample of peripheral blood. These TCRs come from a woman in her 40s with acute or convalescent COVID-19. Each CDR3 is given with its conserved first and last residue. Fields, in order: clone size, D gene, J gene, V gene, CDR3 protein, CDR3 DNA. The D gene is left open where the match is weak. Part of the rows lack a size; the others show once, few, many or a class for expanded clones.

NA | NA | TRBJ2-4 | TRBV5-1 | CASSFGGLAKNIQYF | TGCGCCAGCAGCTTTGGGGGACTAGCCAAAAACATTCAGTACTTC
NA | TRBD1 | TRBJ1-2 | TRBV7-9 | CASQGGKLVYGYTF | TGTGCCAGCCAGGGGGGCAAATTGGTCTATGGCTACACCTTC
NA | TRBD2 | TRBJ2-3 | TRBV10-1 | CASSAGLALTDTQYF | TGCGCCAGCAGCGCCGGACTAGCGTTGACAGATACGCAGTATTTT
few | TRBD1 | TRBJ1-5 | TRBV30 | CAWSPRGDQPQHF | TGTGCCTGGAGCCCCAGGGGGGATCAGCCCCAGCATTTT
NA | NA | TRBJ1-1 | TRBV9 | CASSPLAENTEAFF | TGTGCCAGCAGCCCCCTAGCGGAGAACACTGAAGCTTTCTTT
NA | NA | TRBJ2-7 | TRBV2 | CASSVQAYEQYF | TGTGCCAGCAGTGTGCAGGCCTACGAGCAGTACTTC
once | NA | TRBJ1-2 | TRBV5-6 | CASSSLLTVVVYGYTF | TGTGCCAGCAGCTCGCTCTTGACAGTAGTTGTTTATGGCTACACCTTC
once | TRBD1 | TRBJ1-4 | TRBV7-9 | CASSLGPTGGREKLFF | TGTGCCAGCAGCTTAGGCCCGACAGGGGGTCGGGAAAAACTGTTTTTT
NA | NA | TRBJ1-2 | TRBV3-1/TRBV3-2 | CASSPLGSRFTGYTF | TGTGCCAGCAGCCCCCTGGGGAGCAGGTTTACGGGCTACACCTTC
NA | NA | TRBJ1-2 | TRBV5-8 | CASSLRRVYGYTF | TGTGCCAGCAGCTTACGCAGGGTCTATGGCTACACCTTC
NA | NA | TRBJ2-5 | TRBV11-1 | CASSQGPLETQYF | TGTGCCAGCAGCCAGGGGCCATTAGAGACCCAGTACTTC
NA | NA | TRBJ1-2 | TRBV2 | CASDAQGGYGYTF | TGTGCCAGCGACGCACAGGGCGGGTATGGCTACACCTTC
NA | NA | TRBJ2-3 | TRBV11-2 | CASSRTGKGTDTQYF | TGTGCCAGCAGCCGGACCGGGAAAGGGACAGATACGCAGTATTTT
NA | NA | TRBJ1-2 | TRBV4-3 | CASSQDRSYGYTF | TGCGCCAGCAGCCAAGATAGGAGCTATGGCTACACCTTC
NA | TRBD2 | TRBJ2-7 | TRBV19 | CASSIAGSGGAYEQYF | TGTGCCAGTAGTATAGCTGGTAGCGGGGGGGCGTACGAGCAGTACTTC
once | TRBD1 | TRBJ1-2 | TRBV15 | CATSRGQGASYLGGYTF | TGTGCCACCAGCAGGGGACAGGGGGCTTCTTATCTGGGCGGCTACACCTTC
NA | NA | TRBJ1-2 | TRBV5-6 | CASSFNVALYGYTF | TGTGCCAGCAGCTTCAACGTGGCCCTCTATGGCTACACCTTC
NA | NA | TRBJ2-7 | TRBV6-1 | CASSGAKNRVDYEQYF | TGTGCCAGCAGTGGAGCTAAGAACAGGGTTGACTACGAGCAGTACTTC
once | TRBD2 | TRBJ2-1 | TRBV6-5 | CASSYWGGSYNEQFF | TGTGCCAGCAGTTACTGGGGGGGCTCCTACAATGAGCAGTTCTTC
few | NA | TRBJ2-4 | TRBV5-5 | CASSMGPRGDIQYF | TGTGCCAGCAGCATGGGACCCCGGGGAGACATTCAGTACTTC
NA | TRBD1 | TRBJ1-2 | TRBV19 | CASSIEGTGNDGYTF | TGTGCCAGTAGTATAGAAGGGACAGGGAACGATGGCTACACCTTC
NA | TRBD1 | TRBJ2-3 | TRBV30 | CAWSAQGAGTDTQYF | TGTGCCTGGAGTGCACAGGGGGCAGGGACAGATACGCAGTATTTT
NA | NA | TRBJ2-1 | TRBV3-1/TRBV3-2 | CASGPGRGNEQFF | TGTGCCAGCGGCCCGGGCAGGGGAAATGAGCAGTTCTTC
NA | NA | TRBJ1-1 | TRBV5-1 | CASRRQAEVRTEAFF | TGCGCCAGCCGCCGTCAGGCAGAAGTAAGGACTGAAGCTTTCTTT
NA | NA | TRBJ2-2 | TRBV12-3/TRBV12-4 | CASSRGTGELFF | TGTGCCAGCAGCCGAGGCACCGGGGAGCTGTTTTTT
few | NA | TRBJ1-1 | TRBV4-1 | CASSQELRRGPYTEAFF | TGCGCCAGCAGCCAAGAATTAAGGCGGGGGCCATACACTGAAGCTTTCTTT
NA | NA | TRBJ2-7 | TRBV29-1 | CSVAAGVPYEQYF | TGCAGCGTTGCGGCAGGGGTACCCTACGAGCAGTACTTC
NA | NA | TRBJ2-7 | TRBV5-4 | CASSLVAREQYF | TGTGCCAGCAGCTTGGTCGCTCGGGAGCAGTACTTC
NA | TRBD2 | TRBJ2-5 | TRBV5-4 | CASSTRTSGETQYF | TGTGCCAGCAGCACGCGGACTAGCGGGGAGACCCAGTACTTC
NA | TRBD1 | TRBJ2-5 | TRBV13 | CASSSRTGTGGQETQYF | TGTGCCAGCAGCTCACGCACCGGGACAGGGGGGCAAGAGACCCAGTACTTC
NA | TRBD1 | TRBJ1-1 | TRBV18 | CASSGTDLTEAFF | TGTGCCAGCTCCGGGACAGACCTCACTGAAGCTTTCTTT
NA | NA | TRBJ2-7 | TRBV11-2 | CASSSIEDWAGEQYF | TGTGCCAGCAGCTCCATCGAGGACTGGGCTGGGGAGCAGTACTTC
NA | NA | TRBJ1-6 | TRBV27 | CASSLRYRAGSPLHF | TGTGCCAGCAGTTTACGGTACAGGGCAGGGTCACCCCTCCACTTT
once | NA | TRBJ1-2 | TRBV3-1/TRBV3-2 | CASSQDVSGGYTF | TGTGCCAGCAGCCAAGATGTGTCGGGGGGCTACACCTTC
NA | TRBD2 | TRBJ2-2 | TRBV9 | CASSVGSGATGELFF | TGTGCCAGCAGCGTAGGTAGCGGGGCTACCGGGGAGCTGTTTTTT
NA | NA | TRBJ1-3 | TRBV3-1/TRBV3-2 | CASSQDLSGGNTIYF | TGTGCCAGCAGCCAAGATTTGTCAGGCGGAAACACCATATATTTT
once | NA | TRBJ2-3 | TRBV11-2 | CASSFGDRYSTDTQYF | TGTGCCAGCAGCTTCGGAGACAGATATAGCACAGATACGCAGTATTTT
NA | NA | TRBJ2-7 | TRBV3-1/TRBV3-2 | CASSQGTGSYEQYF | TGTGCCAGCAGCCAAGGTACGGGCTCCTACGAGCAGTACTTC
NA | NA | TRBJ2-5 | TRBV18 | CASSPGFRKETQYF | TGTGCCAGCTCACCAGGCTTCCGTAAAGAGACCCAGTACTTC
NA | TRBD1 | TRBJ1-6 | TRBV30 | CAFETGSSYNSPLHF | TGTGCCTTTGAGACAGGGAGCTCCTATAATTCACCCCTCCACTTT
NA | TRBD2 | TRBJ2-2 | TRBV11-2 | CASSPSGGTHTGELFF | TGTGCCAGCAGCCCTAGCGGGGGGACGCACACCGGGGAGCTGTTTTTT
NA | TRBD2 | TRBJ2-3 | TRBV4-3 | CASSHGTSGDSDTQYF | TGCGCCAGCAGCCATGGGACTAGCGGCGACTCGGATACGCAGTATTTT
NA | NA | TRBJ1-5 | TRBV9 | CASGGDSGGPYSNQPQHF | TGTGCCAGCGGGGGGGATTCGGGCGGCCCTTATAGCAATCAGCCCCAGCATTTT
NA | TRBD1 | TRBJ1-5 | TRBV19 | CASSIVGLGTGNSPQHF | TGTGCCAGTAGTATTGTGGGGTTGGGGACAGGTAATTCCCCCCAGCATTTT
NA | NA | TRBJ2-2 | TRBV13 | CASRIEWGGQAYTGELFF | TGTGCCAGCAGAATAGAGTGGGGAGGACAGGCGTACACCGGGGAGCTGTTTTTT
NA | NA | TRBJ1-2 | TRBV5-4 | CASSAAKEGNYGYTF | TGTGCCAGCAGCGCAGCGAAGGAGGGGAACTATGGCTACACCTTC
NA | NA | TRBJ2-5 | TRBV11-1 | CASSARVQYF | TGTGCCAGCAGCGCTCGGGTCCAGTACTTC
NA | TRBD2 | TRBJ2-1 | TRBV5-1 | CASSPGTSPSYEQFF | TGCGCCAGCAGTCCCGGGACTAGTCCATCCTATGAGCAGTTCTTC
NA | NA | TRBJ1-6 | TRBV30 | CAWSERGYNSPLHF | TGTGCCTGGAGTGAAAGGGGTTATAATTCACCCCTCCACTTT
NA | NA | TRBJ2-6 | TRBV2 | CASTVGRLTGANVLTF | TGTGCCAGCACGGTAGGGAGGCTTACTGGGGCCAACGTCCTGACTTTC
NA | TRBD1 | TRBJ2-7 | TRBV5-4 | CASSPGTGDYEQYF | TGTGCCAGCAGCCCAGGGACAGGGGACTACGAGCAGTACTTC
NA | TRBD1 | TRBJ2-7 | TRBV30 | CACRDRSRYEQYF | TGTGCCTGCCGGGACAGAAGCAGGTACGAGCAGTACTTC
NA | TRBD1 | TRBJ2-1 | TRBV9 | CASSAARDRGINEQFF | TGTGCCAGCAGCGCCGCCCGGGACAGGGGGATCAATGAGCAGTTCTTC
NA | NA | TRBJ2-1 | TRBV3-1/TRBV3-2 | CASSQRGGGRYNEQFF | TGTGCCAGCAGCCAAAGGGGCGGGGGCCGTTACAATGAGCAGTTCTTC
NA | NA | TRBJ2-5 | TRBV25-1 | CASAGGMKTQYF | TGTGCCAGCGCTGGGGGGATGAAGACCCAGTACTTC